What follows is one TCR beta chain and its context. The germline V gene encodes CDR1 MNHEY and CDR2 SMNVEV (reference sequence). V lost 2 bases to trimming and J lost 2 bases; unmatched junction nucleotides: 8. This CDR3 has 17 amino acids. This record belongs to a study of blood T cell repertoires in COVID-19. Study-level information: Both acute and convalescent COVID-19 samples were obtained from the United States, Italy and Spain. T cells, B-cell-depleted T cells, or PBMCs supplied cDNA or gDNA.

Methods used by the authors: Estimation of nucleated cell counts relied on the amplification of reference gene primers. Sequencing used immunoSEQ multiplex PCR; TCRdb keeps in-frame clones, though not all of them. D and trimming come from the DNA, and the V and J calls and clone size come from that table. Altogether 150,000 to 200,000 clones are present, about nine tenths being singletons, with the ten largest covering about 2.3%. The chain has TRBV27 and TRBJ1-3; 8 positions match TRBD1. Sequencing input: peripheral blood. The sequence was collected from a man aged 18 to 35 with acute or convalescent COVID-19. This CDR3 reads CASSLGQGAIAGNTIYF. The CDR3 bases are TGTGCCAGCAGTTTAGGGCAGGGGGCAATCGCTGGAAACACCATATATTTT.